This T cell receptor (beta chain) is from a study of OX40 agonist ivuxolimab in advanced cancers. At the level of the study: Ivuxolimab doses were 0.01, 0.1, 0.3, 1.5, 3 or 10 mg/kg every 2 weeks. Prior therapy, whether anti-PD-1, anti-PD-L1 or anti-CTLA-4, was allowed, and less than 45% had some.

V was pared by 2 bases and J by 4 bases, with 8 bases between. The length of the CDR3 is 14 residues. Germline-derived CDR1 and CDR2 are SGHAT and FQNNGV. TCRdb's copy holds only in-frame clones and misses some; the assay was immunoSEQ multiplex PCR. The sample has some 19,000 clones; 80% to 90% are singletons. The chain links TRBV11-2 to TRBJ2-2, with D unclear. This receptor was obtained from an adult with an advanced solid tumor such as melanoma, head and neck, liver or kidney cancer. The specimen comprised CD4+ or CD8+ T cells sorted from blood, sampled in a trial of the OX40 agonist ivuxolimab. The CDR3 loop is CASSLRTVTGELFF. In DNA form, the CDR3 reads TGTGCCAGCAGCTTAAGGACGGTCACCGGGGAGCTGTTTTTT.